What follows are 10 T cell receptor beta chains derived from one specimen sequenced in a study of T-cell memory formation after mild COVID-19 (TCRdb year 2021). The receptor library was made with 5' RACE. Sequencing used an Illumina NovaSeq 6000. TCRdb handled the public reads itself, with Q25 trimming in fastp and clone calling in MiXCR, and kept productive beta chains. Each record represents a unique CDR3 protein, reported with the most common genes and DNA among its rows. This sample comprises almost 350,000 distinct CDR3 sequences, less than 25% of them detected only once. Roughly a fifth of the sample is in the top ten clones. The sequenced sample consisted of PBMCs or a T cell subset sorted from them (not recorded which). All receptors come from a young man who had mild COVID-19 (a few samples of this study predate the infection). The sample titles of this study are shuffled in the database, so cell type and time point are left out; the donor was told from shared clones.

The V gene is TRBV28, the J gene TRBJ2-1, with a weak D call TRBD2 (5 bases). Looked up from germline, CDR1 is MDHEN and CDR2 is SYDVKM. Deletions cut 6 bases from V and 5 bases from J, with 14 bases between. The CDR3 extends over 14 amino acids. CDR3 DNA sequence: TGTGCCAGCAGCCTACGTCGGGGTAACAATGAGCAGTTCTTC. Translation gives CASSLRRGNNEQFF.

This clonotype was counted a few times. J is TRBJ1-3 and V is TRBV4-1; D unresolved. Trimming stripped 2 bases from V and 3 bases from J, with 20 bases between. The germline V gene has CDR1 MGHRA and CDR2 YSYEKL. This CDR3 is built from 18 residues. CDR3 DNA: TGCGCCAGCAGCCAATCCCAACTTGGGCCCGCGGATGGAAACACCATATATTTT. Amino acids: CASSQSQLGPADGNTIYF.

The chain is built from TRBV7-3 and TRBJ2-3; TRBD2 aligns across 11 bases. The CDR3 spans 16 residues. Trimming at V came to 1 base and at J to 5 bases, leaving 5 bases not matched to a gene. Germline CDR1 is SGHTA and CDR2 is FQGTGA. The CDR3 is CASSLRLAGFGDTQYF. CDR3 in DNA: TGTGCCAGCAGCTTAAGACTAGCGGGGTTTGGAGATACGCAGTATTTT.

The chain recombines TRBV20-1 with TRBJ2-7; tentative D call: TRBD2 (6 bases). The germline V gene encodes CDR1 DFQATT and CDR2 SNEGSKA (reference sequence). The CDR3 length is 11 residues. The V end lost 3 bases, the J end lost 4 bases, and 7 bases lay between the germline ends. The CDR3 loop is CSASSGYEQYF. The CDR3 nucleotides read TGCAGTGCTAGTAGCGGATACGAGCAGTACTTC.

This chain uses TRBV6-6 with TRBJ2-2; D uncertain. Trimming removed 5 bases at V and 3 bases at J, with 13 bases between. Germline V gives CDR1 MNHNY, CDR2 SVGAGI (reference sequence). The CDR3 extends over 15 amino acids. The CDR3 reads CASSTPSEDTGELFF. DNA of the CDR3: TGTGCCAGCAGTACCCCTTCGGAAGACACCGGGGAGCTGTTTTTT.

This rearrangement joins TRBV4-1 to TRBJ1-1; 8 bases line up with TRBD1. Germline values: CDR1 MGHRA, CDR2 YSYEKL. Losses at the gene ends were 4 bases for V and 6 bases for J; bases not matched to a gene: 7. The CDR3 length is 14 residues. Here the CDR3 reads CASSLTGTGSEAFF. The CDR3 DNA follows: TGCGCCAGCAGCCTTACCGGGACAGGCTCTGAAGCTTTCTTT.

This clonotype was observed many times. The chain recombines TRBV6-6 with TRBJ1-6; D might be TRBD1 (6 bases). This CDR3 contains 17 residues. Germline CDR1 MNHNY, CDR2 SVGAGI (reference sequence). Trimming took 5 bases from V and 0 from J, leaving 14 bases between them. The CDR3 region has the DNA TGTGCCAGCAGTACGGGAACAGGGAGCTCCTATAATTCACCCCTCCACTTT. Its protein product is CASSTGTGSSYNSPLHF.

This clonotype was observed a few times. The rearrangement uses TRBV20-1 and TRBJ2-5; D may match TRBD1 or TRBD2 (5 bases each). In germline, CDR1 is DFQATT, CDR2 SNEGSKA (reference sequence). V dropped 6 bases and J dropped 1 base, with 12 bases sitting between them. CDR3 length: 13 amino acids. The CDR3 is CSALVGGQETQYF. The DNA of the CDR3 is TGCAGTGCCCTAGTTGGGGGCCAAGAGACCCAGTACTTC.

This clonotype was observed a handful of times. The genes are TRBV7-8 and TRBJ1-5; TRBD1 matches 8 bases. CDR1 and CDR2 (germline): SGHVS, FQNEAQ. V was clipped by 0 bases and J by 4 bases; unmatched bases: 5. This CDR3 contains 16 residues. The CDR3 region has the DNA TGTGCCAGCAGCTTAGCGACAGGGGATGTGAATCAGCCCCAGCATTTT. Translated, it gives CASSLATGDVNQPQHF.

The CDR3: CASSYGTRGSEQFF. The DNA for the CDR3 is TGTGCCAGCAGTTACGGGACTAGGGGGAGTGAGCAGTTCTTC. The rearrangement joins TRBV6-5 to TRBJ2-1, with 8 nucleotides matching TRBD2. Per the germline V gene, CDR1 is MNHEY and CDR2 is SVGAGI. This CDR3 region has 14 residues. With 2 bases clipped from V and 9 bases from J, the junction kept 6 bases outside the gene matches.